A selection of T cell receptor beta chains follows, all from one sample in a study of T cell changes during pregnancy in multiple sclerosis. The repertoire was sequenced with immunoSEQ multiplex PCR; TCRdb's copy has only in-frame clones and lacks some. The table records tens of thousands of clones, around 96% of them present only once. Material: CD8+ T cells from peripheral blood mononuclear cells, obtained after pregnancy. These receptors all come from a female donor with multiple sclerosis, enrolled in a pregnancy study. CDR3s leave out the opening cysteine and the closing phenylalanine or tryptophan. Each record gives: V gene, J gene, clone size, CDR3 protein. Rows may omit the clone size; those that give it use once, few, many or a size class.

TRBV6-4,TRBJ2-3,once,ASSETPGLGTDTQY
TRBV19,TRBJ2-1,NA,ASSIGLAGYNEQF
TRBV28,TRBJ1-5,NA,ASRSTGGGQPQH
TRBV27,TRBJ1-2,NA,ASRGSGGALDGYT
TRBV7-6,TRBJ2-7,NA,ASSPTGEEQY
TRBV30,TRBJ2-7,NA,AWSGGLAGVFSYEQY
TRBV11-2,TRBJ2-7,once,ASSGTWTGTYEQY
TRBV27,TRBJ1-2,NA,ASSLTSNYGYT
TRBV7-9,TRBJ1-1,NA,ASSFPGQKGQGAEAF
TRBV28,TRBJ2-7,NA,ASSSDGVSYEQY
TRBV28,TRBJ2-3,NA,ASSLDRDTQY
TRBV11-2,TRBJ2-2,NA,ASSLVGAGELF
TRBV7-9,TRBJ1-1,NA,ASRGGREDTEAF
TRBV4-2,TRBJ1-2,NA,ASSQEKDSPSGYGYT
TRBV19,TRBJ2-1,NA,ASSIFGTANQQF
TRBV9,TRBJ2-7,NA,ASSVSGSDYEQY
TRBV28,TRBJ1-5,NA,ASSRRQGNQPQH
TRBV9,TRBJ2-7,NA,ASSERAGGPFDEQY
TRBV7-2,TRBJ2-7,NA,ASSLGLAYYGYEQY
TRBV7-9,TRBJ2-2,once,ASSLGGSGIGRGELF
TRBV9,TRBJ2-1,NA,ASSATSGRYNEQF
TRBV2,TRBJ1-1,NA,ASSQGQGAQEAF
TRBV2,TRBJ2-5,NA,ASSEKFPSGTGETQY
TRBV7-2,TRBJ2-3,NA,ASSHYLGDTQY
TRBV4-1,TRBJ2-1,NA,ASSLQGLAGAGEQF
TRBV9,TRBJ2-1,NA,ASSVGGTGWDEQF
TRBV5-1,TRBJ2-1,once,ASSPGLAGGPRSEQF
TRBV5-6,TRBJ1-1,NA,ASSSGTGGSEAF
TRBV7-9,TRBJ1-1,NA,AIPVEAAGTEAF
TRBV7-8,TRBJ2-1,NA,ASSSGAYNEQF
TRBV7-3,TRBJ2-5,NA,ASSRWASGSLETQY